This entry lists 23 T cell receptor beta chains sequenced from one sample in a study of cytomegalovirus exposure and HLA in healthy donors. Profiling relied on immunoSEQ multiplex PCR, and the TCRdb table lists in-frame clones only, not all of them. Among 300,000 to 450,000 clones listed, roughly 85% were seen once. Sequenced input: PBMCs. These receptors were collected from a woman aged 18-30 years in good health and CMV-seronegative.

The chain is built from TRBV29-1 and TRBJ2-1, with D uncertain. Germline loops: CDR1 SQVTM, CDR2 ANQGSEA. The CDR3 runs 13 residues. V lost 4 bases and J lost 2, with 9 bases in between. The CDR3, as DNA: TGCAGCGTTGTACGAGCCCCCTACAATGAGCAGTTCTTC. Translation gives CSVVRAPYNEQFF.

The chain uses TRBV19 and TRBJ1-2; TRBD1 matches 9 bases. The CDR3 has 12 amino acids. V was pared by 5 bases and J by 10 bases, with 5 bases of the junction left unmatched. Germline-derived CDR1 and CDR2 are LNHDA and SQIVND (reference sequence). The CDR3 DNA reads TGTGCCAGTAGTCTAGCACAGGGGGCCTACACCTTC. This sequence encodes CASSLAQGAYTF. Full variable domain (missing parts from reference TRBV19 and TRBJ1-2): DGGITQSPKYLFRKEGQNVTLSCEQNLNHDAMYWYRQDPGQGLRLIYYSQIVNDFQKGDIAEGYSVSREKKESFPLTVTSAQKNPTAFYLCASSLAQGAYTFGSGTRLTVV.

The chain is built from TRBV27 and TRBJ1-5; the match to TRBD1 covers 8 bases. CDR3 length: 16 amino acids. Trimming took 5 bases from V and 2 from J; bases not matched to a gene: 8. The V gene's germline CDR1 is MNHEY and CDR2 SMNVEV (reference sequence). This chain's CDR3 is CASSPGRTGRNQPQHF. In DNA, the CDR3 is TGTGCCAGCAGTCCGGGCAGGACAGGGCGCAATCAGCCCCAGCATTTT.

This CDR3 reads CASSIIFAESHNSPLHF. The DNA of the CDR3 is TGTGCCAGTAGTATCATTTTTGCCGAGAGCCATAATTCACCCCTCCACTTT. V gene TRBV19 combines with J gene TRBJ1-6; no definite D call. The CDR3 consists of 17 residues. V shed 3 bases and J shed 5 bases, with 17 bases lying between them. Germline V gene data show CDR1 as LNHDA and CDR2 as SQIVND (reference sequence).

The CDR3 DNA reads as TGTGCCAGCAGTTTATCGCTAGCGAACTACGAGCAGTACTTC. Protein sequence: CASSLSLANYEQYF. The chain uses TRBV28 and TRBJ2-7; D perhaps matches TRBD2 (6 bases). CDR3 length: 14 residues. V lost 1 base to trimming and J lost 3 bases, with 10 bases between them. CDR1 and CDR2 (germline): MDHEN, SYDVKM.

V and J are TRBV5-4 and TRBJ2-4, with a possible D match to TRBD2 (6 bases). V lost 4 bases to trimming and J lost 1 base, with 15 bases between them. Germline CDR1 is SGHNT and CDR2 is YYREEE (reference sequence). This CDR3 contains 16 residues. Here the CDR3 reads CASSRRDEKAKNIQYF. CDR3 bases: TGTGCCAGCAGCCGGCGGGATGAGAAGGCCAAAAACATTCAGTACTTC.

V and J are TRBV18 and TRBJ1-1, with D possibly being TRBD1 (5 bases). Germline V lookup: CDR1 KGHSH, CDR2 LQKENI. CDR3 length: 15 amino acids. V was trimmed by 6 bases and J by 6 bases, leaving 20 bases between them. The CDR3 DNA reads as TGTGCCAGCTCCCCCAGGCGGGGGGACGTTGCTGAAGCTTTCTTT. Translated, it gives CASSPRRGDVAEAFF.

The chain is built from TRBV29-1 and TRBJ2-1; D perhaps matches TRBD2 (6 bases). The CDR3 runs 14 residues. The V gene's germline CDR1 is SQVTM and CDR2 ANQGSEA. V was trimmed by 4 bases and J by 0 bases, leaving 10 bases between them. The CDR3 nucleotides read TGCAGCGTTGTCCGGGGGAGCTCCTACAATGAGCAGTTCTTC. Encoded protein: CSVVRGSSYNEQFF.

This clone has only one observation. V gene TRBV27 combines with J gene TRBJ2-3; 7 nucleotides match TRBD2. The CDR3 contains 15 residues. Trimming removed 3 bases from V and 4 bases from J; junction bases left unmatched: 7. In germline, CDR1 is MNHEY, CDR2 SMNVEV (reference sequence). The CDR3 DNA follows: TGTGCCAGCAGTTTTTGGCGGGAGATCGCAGATACGCAGTATTTT. This codes for CASSFWREIADTQYF.

This CDR3 reads CASSSAGAYNEQFF. The CDR3 DNA is TGTGCCAGCAGTTCGGCAGGGGCATACAATGAGCAGTTCTTC. The chain recombines TRBV28 with TRBJ2-1, with D perhaps TRBD1 (6 bases). The germline gives CDR1 MDHEN, CDR2 SYDVKM. The ends were cut back, 4 bases at V and 4 bases at J, with 11 bases in the middle. The CDR3 has 14 residues.

This chain connects TRBV30 to TRBJ1-5; D remains ambiguous. In germline, CDR1 is GTSNPN, CDR2 SVGIG (reference sequence). This CDR3 is 13 amino acids long. Trimming took off 2 bases at V and 0 bases at J, with 5 bases between the two ends. The CDR3 reads CAWSHGSNQPQHF. The CDR3 DNA reads as TGTGCCTGGAGTCACGGTAGCAATCAGCCCCAGCATTTT.

The J gene is TRBJ1-2, the V gene TRBV19; TRBD1 might be the D (5 bases). The CDR3 sequence is 14 residues long. Trimming stripped 4 bases from V and 4 bases from J, with 13 bases between. Germline V gene data show CDR1 as LNHDA and CDR2 as SQIVND (reference sequence). CDR3 region: CASSTMGGVYGYTF. The CDR3 nucleotides are TGTGCCAGTAGTACCATGGGGGGTGTCTATGGCTACACCTTC. The entire variable domain, with the rest obtained from reference TRBV19 and TRBJ1-2, is as follows: DGGITQSPKYLFRKEGQNVTLSCEQNLNHDAMYWYRQDPGQGLRLIYYSQIVNDFQKGDIAEGYSVSREKKESFPLTVTSAQKNPTAFYLCASSTMGGVYGYTFGSGTRLTVV.

The chain joins TRBV6-1 to TRBJ2-7; D gene uncertain. Trimming took off 3 bases at V and 0 bases at J, with 18 bases between the two ends. Germline loops: CDR1 MNHNS, CDR2 SASEGT. The CDR3 has 17 amino acids. Here the CDR3 reads CASSDPNRYESSYEQYF. CDR3 DNA sequence: TGTGCCAGCAGTGATCCCAACCGCTATGAAAGCTCCTACGAGCAGTACTTC.

The chain links TRBV25-1 to TRBJ2-2; weak D call: TRBD1 (5 bases). Germline V gene sequence: CDR1 MGHDK, CDR2 SYGVNS. The V end lost 4 bases, the J end lost 0 bases, and 9 bases lay between the germline ends. This CDR3 has 15 amino acids. The CDR3 region is CASSAGFANTGELFF. The CDR3 coding sequence is TGTGCCAGCAGTGCAGGGTTTGCGAACACCGGGGAGCTGTTTTTT.

The rearrangement joins TRBV7-3 to TRBJ2-3; tentative D call: TRBD2 (5 bases). Trimming stripped 1 base from V and 4 bases from J, with 9 bases between. Germline assignment: CDR1 SGHTA and CDR2 FQGTGA. The CDR3 has 14 amino acids. The CDR3 DNA reads as TGTGCCAGCAGCTTAAACGGGAAGGCAGATACGCAGTATTTT. Residues: CASSLNGKADTQYF.

This clone turned up a few times. This chain connects TRBV4-1 to TRBJ1-5; D is ambiguous. CDR3 length: 17 amino acids. V lost 6 bases to trimming and J lost 0 bases, with 18 bases between them. CDR1 MGHRA and CDR2 YSYEKL come from the germline V gene. CDR3 bases: TGCGCCAGCAGACCCCCATTCTGGCATTATAGCAATCAGCCCCAGCATTTT. Its translation is CASRPPFWHYSNQPQHF.

This chain connects TRBV4-1 to TRBJ2-1; 13 bases are a match to TRBD2. The V gene end was trimmed by 2 bases and the J gene end by 8 bases; junction bases not matched to a gene: 9. Germline CDR1 reads MGHRA; CDR2 reads YSYEKL. The CDR3 extends over 17 amino acids. For the CDR3, the DNA is TGCGCCAGCAGCCAACGACTAGCGGGGGGACCCACCGATGAGCAGTTCTTC. Amino acid sequence: CASSQRLAGGPTDEQFF.

The CDR3 DNA sequence: TGCGCCAGCAGCTTCTCCACAACACCGCCCACCTTC. Translating it yields CASSFSTTPPTF. This sequence joins TRBV5-1 and TRBJ1-2, with unresolved D. V was clipped by 2 bases and J by 13 bases, with 15 bases between them. Germline V gives CDR1 SGHRS, CDR2 YFSETQ. This CDR3 is 12 amino acids long.

This clone was seen a few times. V and J are TRBV5-6 and TRBJ1-2; D might be TRBD1 (5 bases). V was cut by 7 bases and J by 4 bases, with 17 bases left in between. The CDR3 spans 14 residues. CDR1 is SGHDT, CDR2 YYEEEE, per germline. The CDR3 loop is CASAPWGGGYGYTF. CDR3 sequence (DNA): TGTGCCAGCGCCCCCTGGGGCGGGGGCTATGGCTACACCTTC. The variable domain in full, completed from reference TRBV5-6 and TRBJ1-2, reads DAGVTQSPTHLIKTRGQQVTLRCSPKSGHDTVSWYQQALGQGPQFIFQYYEEEERQRGNFPDRFSGHQFPNYSSELNVNALLLGDSALYLCASAPWGGGYGYTFGSGTRLTVV.

This chain connects TRBV7-8 to TRBJ2-1; 8 bases map to TRBD1. This CDR3 is built from 16 residues. CDR1 and CDR2 (germline): SGHVS, FQNEAQ. Trimming removed 1 base from V and 3 bases from J; junction bases left unmatched: 5. CDR3 DNA sequence: TGTGCCAGCAGCTTAGTAGGACAGGGATTCTACAATGAGCAGTTCTTC. It codes for CASSLVGQGFYNEQFF.

CDR3 coding DNA: TGTGCCTCACGGACAGGAGCCTCCTACGAGCAGTACTTC. Encoded protein: CASRTGASYEQYF. The chain carries TRBV30 and TRBJ2-7; 7 positions agree with TRBD1. V was pared by 7 bases and J by 0 bases, with 6 bases of the junction left unmatched. The CDR3 consists of 13 residues. Germline CDR1 GTSNPN, CDR2 SVGIG (reference sequence).

This clone occurred many times. The chain is built from TRBV30 and TRBJ1-1, with 8 bases fitting TRBD1. CDR1 is GTSNPN, CDR2 SVGIG, per germline (reference sequence). This CDR3 region has 14 residues. Trimming took 2 bases from V and 1 from J; bases not matched to a gene: 3. The CDR3 DNA reads as TGTGCCTGGAGTCGACAGGGGACGAACACTGAAGCTTTCTTT. This gives the protein CAWSRQGTNTEAFF. Supplemented by reference TRBV30 and TRBJ1-1, the full variable domain reads SQTIHQWPATLVQPVGSPLSLECTVEGTSNPNLYWYRQAAGRGLQLLFYSVGIGQISSEVPQNLSASRPQDRQFILSSKKLLLSDSGFYLCAWSRQGTNTEAFFGQGTRLTVV.

The chain joins TRBV28 to TRBJ1-5; TRBD1 matches 7 bases. Germline V lookup: CDR1 MDHEN, CDR2 SYDVKM. The CDR3 is made up of 14 amino acids. The trim removed 5 bases at V and 6 bases at J, leaving 7 bases unmatched. As DNA, the CDR3 is TGTGCCAGCAGTACTGACAGGGAAATTCAGCCCCAGCATTTT. Residues: CASSTDREIQPQHF.